This TCR beta chain derives from a study of Ad26.COV2.S vaccination and SARS-CoV-2 variants. The CDR3 is 18 residues long. V was pared by 3 bases and J by 2 bases, with 13 bases of the junction left unmatched. CDR1 LNHDA and CDR2 SQIVND come from the germline V gene (reference sequence). Measured with immunoSEQ multiplex PCR; TCRdb has only the in-frame clones, and not every one. The table has roughly 350,000 clones, approximately 90% seen once. The treatment: some 20 received Ad26.COV2.S at low or high dose, single or two shots; roughly five received placebo; per-sample allocation not given. Sampling was done on day 63 after the first vaccine or placebo injection.

This chain uses TRBV19 with TRBJ2-3; TRBD1 matches 8 bases. The sample was peripheral blood, taken in a trial of Ad26.COV2.S vaccine versus placebo. The sequence was obtained from a person aged 18-60 years who received the Ad26.COV2.S COVID-19 vaccine or a placebo. The CDR3 region is CASSILGARGPFTDTQYF. In DNA, the CDR3 is TGTGCCAGTAGTATTCTGGGCGCCAGGGGGCCATTCACAGATACGCAGTATTTT.